This T cell receptor beta chain was captured in a study of T-cell reconstitution after alpha-beta-depleted transplantation in children. The TCRbeta library incorporated unique molecular identifiers. One entry per CDR3 protein results from TCRdb running MiXCR on the PCR reads. There are 200,000 or so distinct CDR3 sequences in the sample; around 5.9% occur only once, and roughly 4.8% lies in the top ten. In its sample, this clonotype was seen many times. V was shortened by 3 bases and J by 5 bases, with 8 bases between the two germline ends. Germline V lookup: CDR1 MDHEN, CDR2 SYDVKM. The CDR3 loop spans 12 amino acids.

The chain employs TRBV28 and TRBJ2-7, with D tentatively TRBD1 (6 bases). This material consisted of PBMCs, taken before TCRalphabeta/CD19-depleted stem cell transplant. This sequence was found in a girl younger than two with combined immunodeficiency, due to receive a stem cell transplant. The CDR3 DNA reads as TGTGCCAGCAGTTTGACAGGAAACGAGCAGTACTTC. Translation gives CASSLTGNEQYF.